This T cell receptor (beta chain) was sequenced for a study of T cell responses to AZD1222 COVID-19 vaccine. V trimming: 2 bases; J trimming: 4 bases; junction bases outside the gene matches: 4. The germline V gene has CDR1 MNHEY and CDR2 SVGEGT. This CDR3 is built from 17 residues. Repertoires were generated with immunoSEQ multiplex PCR, while TCRdb's copy carries only in-frame clones and drops some. Of some 110,000 clones in the sample, roughly 87% were seen once. This TCR was recovered from an adult who received the AZD1222 COVID-19 vaccine. Material: peripheral blood, obtained 28 days after the second AZD1222 dose. This chain connects TRBV6-2 or TRBV6-3 to TRBJ2-3; 15 bases are shared with TRBD2. The CDR3 bases are TGTGCCAGCAGTTACGGGACTAGCGGGAGGAAGGCAGATACGCAGTATTTT. It translates to CASSYGTSGRKADTQYF.